Below, 10 T cell receptor beta chains from the same sample are listed, as sequenced in a study of a mutant IDH1 vaccine in newly diagnosed glioma. Repertoires were generated with immunoSEQ multiplex PCR, while TCRdb's copy carries only in-frame clones and drops some. The repertoire holds 60,000 to 75,000 clones, with 60% to 85% as singletons. Indicated time point: baseline, week 1 (first vaccination visit). Treatment specified: pre-vaccination baseline after standard-of-care therapy. The sample in question was PBMCs, obtained from a glioma patient treated with radiotherapy, temozolomide or both. Source of these receptors: a man aged 45-65 years with glioma.

The CDR3 region is CASRRRENEQFF. The CDR3 DNA follows: TGTGCCAGCAGGAGGAGGGAGAATGAGCAGTTCTTC. The chain links TRBV27 to TRBJ2-1, with a possible D match to TRBD2 (6 bases). The CDR3 totals 12 residues. Germline-derived CDR1 and CDR2 are MNHEY and SMNVEV (reference sequence). The V and J ends lost 6 bases and 7 bases respectively, with 10 bases between them.

This clone was picked up one time. This rearrangement joins TRBV27 to TRBJ2-5, with TRBD2 identical over 11 bases. The CDR3 spans 15 residues. V shed 6 bases and J 3 bases; nucleotides not matched to a gene: 6. CDR1 MNHEY and CDR2 SMNVEV come from the germline V gene (reference sequence). The DNA for the CDR3 is TGTGCCAGCAGGCCGGGACTAGCGGACAAAGAGACCCAGTACTTC. Translating gives CASRPGLADKETQYF.

This clone was observed at least ten times. The chain joins TRBV4-2 to TRBJ1-6; the D gene is possibly TRBD1 (6 bases). Germline V gene data show CDR1 as LGHNA and CDR2 as YNFKEQ. The CDR3 is made up of 14 amino acids. V lost 3 bases and J lost 7, with 10 bases in between. Here the CDR3 DNA reads TGTGCCAGCAGCCACCCAGGGGAGAATTCACCCCTCCACTTT. It is translated as CASSHPGENSPLHF.

The chain uses TRBV4-1 and TRBJ2-5; D remains unclear. CDR3 length equals 15 residues. Trimming removed 0 bases at V and 5 bases at J, with 13 bases between. CDR1 is MGHRA and CDR2 is YSYEKL in the germline V gene. The CDR3 protein is CASSQEGRNGETQYF. CDR3 coding DNA: TGCGCCAGCAGCCAAGAGGGAAGGAACGGGGAGACCCAGTACTTC.

The chain links TRBV7-2 to TRBJ1-1, with TRBD1 identical over 7 bases. This CDR3 region has 15 residues. Per germline, CDR1 SGHTA and CDR2 FQGNSA. The junction had 9 bases not matched to a gene; V was cut back by 2 bases and J by 6 bases. CDR3 residues: CASSLISGGDSEAFF. As DNA, the CDR3 is TGTGCCAGCAGCTTAATATCAGGGGGTGATTCTGAAGCTTTCTTT.

The rearrangement joins TRBV6-6 to TRBJ2-5; 7 nucleotides line up with TRBD2. The CDR3 is 13 residues long. Germline CDR1 MNHNY, CDR2 SVGAGI (reference sequence). V trimming: 6 bases; J trimming: 5 bases; junction bases outside the gene matches: 6. CDR3 amino acids: CASRGGSGETQYF. CDR3 DNA: TGTGCCAGCAGGGGGGGGTCCGGGGAGACCCAGTACTTC.

This clone was detected only a few times. The chain employs TRBV5-6 and TRBJ1-4; D is perhaps TRBD1 (5 bases). With 4 bases removed from V and 8 bases from J, the gap between germline ends came to 18 bases. Germline V lookup: CDR1 SGHDT, CDR2 YYEEEE. The CDR3 length is 15 residues. This CDR3 reads CASSPRRDGVEKLFF. In DNA form, the CDR3 reads TGTGCCAGCAGCCCCCGACGGGACGGTGTAGAAAAACTGTTTTTT.

Turning to this clone: One end of the junction varies from germline; a read error may be responsible. V gene TRBV6-1 combines with J gene TRBJ1-3; D may be TRBD1 (5 bases). CDR3 size: 12 residues. CDR1 and CDR2 (germline): MNHNS, SASEGT. CDR3: CASSEAGQLGHF. In DNA, the CDR3 is TGTGCCAGCAGTGAAGCGGGGCAATTGGGACATTTT.

This clone appeared a few times. The rearrangement joins TRBV27 to TRBJ1-4, with D hard to call. The CDR3 runs to 13 residues. The germline V gene encodes CDR1 MNHEY and CDR2 SMNVEV (reference sequence). Trimming stripped 6 bases from V and 2 bases from J, with 7 bases between. This CDR3 reads CASSHGTNEKLFF. The CDR3 DNA reads TGTGCCAGCAGCCATGGGACTAATGAAAAACTGTTTTTT.

CDR3 amino acids: CASILSATGDEQYF. The CDR3 DNA follows: TGTGCCAGCATCCTGTCAGCGACAGGGGATGAGCAGTACTTC. The genes are TRBV2 and TRBJ2-7; 8 bases align to TRBD1. The CDR3 has 14 residues. Germline V gene lookup returns CDR1 SNHLY and CDR2 FYNNEI. V gave up 7 bases and J gave up 7 bases; unmatched junction bases: 12. Combining the CDR3 with reference TRBV2 and TRBJ2-7 gives the whole variable domain EPEVTQTPSHQVTQMGQEVILRCVPISNHLYFYWYRQILGQKVEFLVSFYNNEISEKSEIFDDQFSVERPDGSNFTLKIRSTKLEDSAMYFCASILSATGDEQYFGPGTRLTVT.